The 17 T cell receptor beta chains presented below share a single source sample, sequenced in a study of blood T cell repertoires in COVID-19. Clones were sequenced by immunoSEQ multiplex PCR, and TCRdb holds only the in-frame ones, with some missing. Of approximately 70,000 clones in the sample, 88% were seen once. Sequencing was carried out using peripheral blood. These receptors all stem from a human donor in a cohort sampled during active COVID-19.

The sample holds a few counts of this clone. V and J are TRBV7-9 and TRBJ1-2; no reliable D call. This CDR3 spans 14 amino acids. The V gene's germline CDR1 is SEHNR and CDR2 FQNEAQ (reference sequence). Trimming removed 4 bases from V and 4 bases from J, with 13 bases in between. The CDR3 DNA is TGTGCCAGCAGCTCCCCTAGGATCAGCTATGGCTACACCTTC. Translated: CASSSPRISYGYTF.

CDR3 sequence: CASSIDQVSGIRNEQFF. The CDR3 bases are TGTGCCAGTAGTATAGATCAGGTTAGCGGGATCAGGAATGAGCAGTTCTTC. The chain is built from TRBV19 and TRBJ2-1, with 8 bases matching TRBD2. Germline-derived CDR1 and CDR2 are LNHDA and SQIVND (reference sequence). Trimming cost V 0 bases and J 7 bases; bases outside gene matches: 11. The CDR3 is made up of 17 amino acids.

This rearrangement joins TRBV25-1 to TRBJ1-1; D might be TRBD1 (5 bases). Germline assignment: CDR1 MGHDK and CDR2 SYGVNS. CDR3 length: 13 amino acids. The V end was cut by 2 bases, the J end by 8 bases, with 12 bases between. This CDR3 reads CASSERTQREAFF. The CDR3 nucleotides are TGTGCCAGCAGTGAACGGACACAGAGAGAAGCTTTCTTT.

The CDR3 reads CASSLSSGGETQYF. CDR3 in DNA: TGTGCCAGCAGCTTGTCTAGCGGGGGGGAGACCCAGTACTTC. This chain uses TRBV7-3 with TRBJ2-5; the match to TRBD2 covers 11 bases. Per the germline V gene, CDR1 is SGHTA and CDR2 is FQGTGA. Trimming cost V 3 bases and J 5 bases; bases outside gene matches: 2. The CDR3 spans 14 residues.

The chain is built from TRBV5-8 and TRBJ2-7; D gene uncertain. The germline V gene encodes CDR1 SGHTS and CDR2 YDEGEE. The CDR3 length is 19 residues. Trimming took off 5 bases at V and 7 bases at J, with 34 bases between the two ends. The CDR3 is CASSPGGSSELRLYGEQYF. DNA for the CDR3: TGTGCCAGCAGTCCCGGCGGTTCGTCGGAACTACGCCTTTACGGAGAGCAGTACTTC.

The rearrangement uses TRBV27 and TRBJ2-5; no definite D call. V lost 0 bases and J 5 bases, leaving 10 bases between the germline ends. Germline lookup yields CDR1 MNHEY and CDR2 SMNVEV (reference sequence). The CDR3 extends over 14 amino acids. CDR3 residues: CASSLSADGETQYF. DNA for the CDR3: TGTGCCAGCAGTTTATCGGCAGACGGGGAGACCCAGTACTTC.

This clone was seen once. The chain carries TRBV5-1 and TRBJ2-3; D gene unclear. The CDR3 runs 13 residues. Germline V lookup: CDR1 SGHRS, CDR2 YFSETQ. V was pared by 4 bases and J by 3 bases, with 9 bases between. The CDR3 here is CASSALITDTQYF. The CDR3 region has the DNA TGCGCCAGCAGCGCACTTATAACAGATACGCAGTATTTT.

The V gene is TRBV5-1, the J gene TRBJ2-3; TRBD1 aligns across 8 bases. Germline trimming cut 7 bases from V and 0 bases from J; bases unmatched to any gene: 7. Germline values: CDR1 SGHRS, CDR2 YFSETQ. The CDR3 runs to 15 residues. The chain's CDR3 is CASHWTGQSTDTQYF. The CDR3 DNA follows: TGCGCCAGCCACTGGACAGGGCAAAGCACAGATACGCAGTATTTT.

The J gene is TRBJ1-5, the V gene TRBV28, with D possibly being TRBD1 (6 bases). The CDR3 is 16 amino acids. The germline CDR1 and CDR2 sequences are MDHEN and SYDVKM. The V end lost 5 bases, the J end lost 2 bases, and 16 bases lay between the germline ends. This CDR3 is CASSNPGGLGNQPQHF. CDR3 nucleotide sequence: TGTGCCAGCAGTAACCCCGGGGGGCTGGGCAATCAGCCCCAGCATTTT.

V usage is TRBV7-9 and J usage is TRBJ2-7, with D tentatively TRBD2 (5 bases). Germline CDR1 is SEHNR and CDR2 is FQNEAQ (reference sequence). The V gene lost 4 bases and the J gene lost 9 bases, with 10 bases spanning the gap. There are 11 residues in the CDR3. As DNA, the CDR3 is TGTGCCAGCAGCTCCCAACTAGTGCAGTACTTC. This encodes CASSSQLVQYF.

This clone has only a few counts. This chain uses TRBV4-1 with TRBJ2-7; TRBD2 might be the D (6 bases). Germline CDR1 MGHRA, CDR2 YSYEKL. The CDR3 extends over 17 amino acids. The V and J ends lost 0 bases and 4 bases respectively, with 19 bases between them. The CDR3 DNA reads as TGCGCCAGCAGCCAAGATCTGAGTTGGGGGGATTCTTACGAGCAGTACTTC. Amino acids: CASSQDLSWGDSYEQYF.

The chain joins TRBV5-4 to TRBJ2-1, with no clear D. This CDR3 is built from 11 residues. V gave up 3 bases and J gave up 9 bases, with 7 bases separating them. From germline, CDR1 is SGHNT and CDR2 YYREEE (reference sequence). The CDR3 DNA is TGTGCCAGCAGCTACTATTCTGAGCAGTTCTTC. This sequence encodes CASSYYSEQFF.

The rearrangement uses TRBV5-1 and TRBJ1-6, with D unclear. Trimming shortened V by 1 base and J by 1 base, and 6 bases separated the two germline ends. CDR1 is SGHRS, CDR2 YFSETQ, per germline. The CDR3 extends over 15 amino acids. The CDR3 bases are TGCGCCAGCAGCTTGAGCGGATCCTATAATTCACCCCTCCACTTT. It codes for CASSLSGSYNSPLHF.

This chain joins TRBV7-8 and TRBJ2-7; possible D gene TRBD2, 7 bases. Deletions cut 5 bases from V and 1 base from J, with 15 bases between. The length of the CDR3 is 15 residues. Germline V gene data show CDR1 as SGHVS and CDR2 as FQNEAQ. The CDR3 loop reads CASSQQGGISYEQYF. CDR3 nucleotides: TGTGCCAGCAGCCAACAGGGAGGGATTTCCTACGAGCAGTACTTC.

This clone was detected many times. The chain carries TRBV3-1 (or the pseudogene TRBV3-2) and TRBJ2-5, with TRBD2 matching over 11 bases. Germline values: CDR1 LGHDT, CDR2 YNNKEL (reference sequence). V lost 3 bases, J lost 2 bases, and 11 bases stayed unmatched. This CDR3 region has 18 residues. CDR3: CASSQGLAGGGPQETQYF. The CDR3 DNA reads TGTGCCAGCAGCCAGGGTCTAGCGGGGGGAGGACCTCAAGAGACCCAGTACTTC.

The table lists this clone with a few counts. The chain links TRBV6-2 or TRBV6-3 to TRBJ1-5; 8 nucleotides agree with TRBD1. The V gene's germline CDR1 is MNHEY and CDR2 SVGEGT. V lost 2 bases to trimming and J lost 7 bases; unmatched junction nucleotides: 7. There are 15 residues in the CDR3. CDR3 DNA: TGTGCCAGCAGTTACGCCTCAGGGGGCGGCCAGCCCCAGCATTTT. Protein product: CASSYASGGGQPQHF.

The chain employs TRBV7-8 and TRBJ2-3, with 11 bases aligning to TRBD2. The CDR3 has 17 residues. CDR1 is SGHVS and CDR2 is FQNEAQ in the germline V gene. The ends lost 5 bases at V and 0 bases at J; junction bases unmatched: 7. The CDR3 nucleotides are TGTGCCAGCAGCCCCCGACTAGCGGGATCTAGCACAGATACGCAGTATTTT. Amino acid sequence: CASSPRLAGSSTDTQYF.